These T cell receptor beta chains were read from a single sample in a study of PD-1 blockade in classical Hodgkin lymphoma. Clones were sequenced by immunoSEQ multiplex PCR, and TCRdb holds only the in-frame ones, with some missing. The sample lists 95,000 to 100,000 clones, roughly 89% occurring once. The sequenced sample was peripheral blood mononuclear cells (PBMCs), obtained before the second cycle of nivolumab. Receptors originate from a human donor with classical Hodgkin lymphoma. Each CDR3 is given with its conserved first and last residue. A D gene is named only where the DNA matches it firmly. Rows give clone size only sometimes, using once, few, many, or a class for an expanded clone.

TRBV30	-	13	-	TRBJ1-5	CAWSIGGGQPQHF	TGTGCCTGGAGTATCGGGGGAGGCCAGCCCCAGCATTTT
TRBV29-1	-	14	TRBD2	TRBJ2-7	CSVESSGASYEQYF	TGCAGCGTTGAAAGTAGCGGGGCCTCCTACGAGCAGTACTTC
TRBV10-3	-	13	-	TRBJ1-1	CAISERPGEEAFF	TGTGCCATCAGTGAGAGGCCAGGTGAGGAAGCTTTCTTT
TRBV7-2	-	14	TRBD1	TRBJ1-2	CASSRETGFYGYTF	TGTGCCAGCAGCAGAGAGACAGGGTTCTATGGCTACACCTTC
TRBV4-1	-	16	-	TRBJ2-1	CASSQAHLRPNNEQFF	TGCGCCAGCAGCCAAGCACACTTACGACCTAACAATGAGCAGTTCTTC
TRBV5-4	-	13	-	TRBJ2-3	CASSFGGTDTQYF	TGTGCCAGCAGCTTTGGGGGCACAGATACGCAGTATTTT
TRBV7-2	-	16	-	TRBJ2-7	CASSLRGPGPPYEQYF	TGTGCCAGCAGCTTAAGGGGACCGGGACCGCCCTACGAGCAGTACTTC
TRBV28	-	15	-	TRBJ1-2	CASSLVGDGYYGYTF	TGTGCCAGCAGTTTAGTCGGGGACGGATACTATGGCTACACCTTC
TRBV29-1	-	13	-	TRBJ1-1	CSVEGPLNTEAFF	TGCAGCGTTGAGGGACCGCTGAACACTGAAGCTTTCTTT
TRBV28	-	17	-	TRBJ1-4	CASSPREGRATNEKLFF	TGTGCCAGCAGTCCCAGAGAGGGGAGGGCAACTAATGAAAAACTGTTTTTT
TRBV6-5	-	16	TRBD2	TRBJ2-7	CASSSLRTSGGYEQYF	TGTGCCAGCAGTTCCCTAAGGACTAGCGGGGGCTACGAGCAGTACTTC
TRBV7-2	-	15	TRBD1	TRBJ1-4	CASSKGGQETEKLFF	TGTGCCAGCAGCAAAGGGGGACAGGAAACGGAAAAACTGTTTTTT
TRBV5-1	once	15	TRBD2	TRBJ2-5	CASSLVAGGQETQYF	TGCGCCAGCAGCTTGGTAGCGGGGGGACAAGAGACCCAGTACTTC
TRBV2	-	14	TRBD1	TRBJ1-2	CASHQGAVLDGYTF	TGTGCCAGCCATCAGGGGGCAGTGCTGGATGGCTACACCTTC
TRBV19	-	14	TRBD1	TRBJ1-1	CASNYRGGGRVAFF	TGTGCCAGTAACTATCGCGGAGGGGGCCGGGTAGCTTTCTTT
TRBV28	-	14	TRBD1	TRBJ2-7	CAILSVTGTYEQYF	TGTGCCATCCTATCTGTGACAGGGACCTACGAGCAGTACTTC
TRBV13	-	14	-	TRBJ1-6	CASSSGTENSPLHF	TGTGCCAGCAGTTCCGGGACCGAGAATTCACCCCTCCACTTT
TRBV27	-	14	-	TRBJ1-6	CASSWVVSNSPLHF	TGTGCCAGCAGTTGGGTCGTTTCAAATTCACCCCTCCACTTT
TRBV5-1	-	16	-	TRBJ1-4	CASSLARVHTNEKLFF	TGCGCCAGCAGCTTGGCTAGGGTACATACTAATGAAAAACTGTTTTTT
TRBV2	few	13	-	TRBJ2-7	CASMEEGPYEQYF	TGTGCCAGCATGGAGGAGGGTCCCTACGAGCAGTACTTC
TRBV9	once	16	TRBD2	TRBJ2-5	CASSPPRGGGAETQYF	TGTGCCAGCAGCCCACCGCGCGGGGGGGGCGCAGAGACCCAGTACTTC
TRBV29-1	-	13	-	TRBJ2-7	CSVEAGVTYEQYF	TGCAGCGTTGAAGCGGGGGTCACCTACGAGCAGTACTTC
TRBV7-2	once	15	TRBD1	TRBJ1-1	CASSLTGQGNTEAFF	TGTGCCAGCAGCTTAACCGGACAGGGGAACACTGAAGCTTTCTTT
TRBV9	-	13	-	TRBJ1-1	CASSPPRQSEAFF	TGTGCCAGCAGCCCCCCCAGACAGAGTGAAGCTTTCTTT
TRBV11-2	-	13	-	TRBJ2-5	CASSLESEETQYF	TGTGCCAGCAGCTTAGAATCTGAGGAGACCCAGTACTTC
TRBV12-5	-	16	-	TRBJ2-2	CASGLFGTMNTGELFF	TGTGCTAGTGGTTTGTTTGGGACAATGAACACCGGGGAGCTGTTTTTT
TRBV13	-	15	-	TRBJ1-2	CASSSQPAANYGYTF	TGTGCCAGCAGCTCCCAGCCGGCGGCTAACTATGGCTACACCTTC
TRBV7-9	-	15	-	TRBJ1-5	CASSGGGTGRQPQHF	TGTGCCAGCAGCGGAGGGGGTACGGGGCGTCAGCCCCAGCATTTT
TRBV7-9	-	15	-	TRBJ2-3	CASSPLGTSTDTQYF	TGTGCCAGCAGTCCCTTGGGCACTAGCACAGATACGCAGTATTTT
TRBV27	-	16	-	TRBJ2-7	CASSLIGPGQPYEQYF	TGTGCCAGCAGTTTAATAGGGCCGGGACAACCTTACGAGCAGTACTTC
TRBV11-2	-	15	-	TRBJ2-7	CASSLEVAGPYEQYF	TGTGCCAGCAGCTTAGAGGTGGCAGGACCCTACGAGCAGTACTTC
TRBV6-1	once	13	-	TRBJ2-4	CASSEVKVDIQYF	TGTGCCAGCAGTGAAGTCAAGGTGGACATTCAGTACTTC